The 12 T cell receptor beta chains below come from one sample, sequenced in a study of T cell changes during pregnancy in multiple sclerosis. Here immunoSEQ multiplex PCR was the method, and the copy in TCRdb shows in-frame clones only, minus some. The table lists fewer than 140,000 clones, about nine tenths of them singletons. Sample: peripheral blood, taken after pregnancy. Receptor source: a female donor with multiple sclerosis, enrolled in a pregnancy study.

The chain is built from TRBV6-1 and TRBJ1-5; D is unresolved. Trimming left V 5 bases short and J 5 bases short, with 7 bases between. This CDR3 spans 12 amino acids. Germline V CDR1 and CDR2: MNHNS, SASEGT. CDR3 in amino acids: CASSLGDQPQHF. The CDR3 nucleotides read TGTGCCAGCAGTCTCGGGGATCAGCCCCAGCATTTT.

The chain has TRBV4-2 and TRBJ1-5; the match to TRBD1 covers 9 bases. The germline V gene has CDR1 LGHNA and CDR2 YNFKEQ. The J segment lost 5 bases and the V segment lost 3 bases, leaving 8 bases of the junction unmatched. CDR3 length equals 16 residues. CDR3 sequence reads: CASSHIWTGVDQPQHF. The CDR3 nucleotides are TGTGCCAGCAGCCATATTTGGACAGGGGTCGATCAGCCCCAGCATTTT.

The J gene is TRBJ1-2, the V gene TRBV7-2; 7 positions agree with TRBD1. Losses at the gene ends were 4 bases for V and 4 bases for J; bases not matched to a gene: 6. Per germline, CDR1 SGHTA and CDR2 FQGNSA. This CDR3 has 14 amino acids. The DNA for the CDR3 is TGTGCCAGCAGCTCTGGGGGACAGCTCTATGGCTACACCTTC. As protein: CASSSGGQLYGYTF.

The chain uses TRBV27 and TRBJ2-2, with 7 nucleotides matching TRBD1. This CDR3 comprises 15 residues. Trimming removed 5 bases from V and 1 base from J; junction bases left unmatched: 4. Germline-derived CDR1 and CDR2 are MNHEY and SMNVEV (reference sequence). CDR3 protein: CASSQWTGNTGELFF. The CDR3 DNA reads TGTGCCAGCAGTCAGTGGACAGGGAACACCGGGGAGCTGTTTTTT.

The chain employs TRBV30 and TRBJ2-2; no clear D. Germline CDR1 is GTSNPN and CDR2 is SVGIG (reference sequence). V was cut by 2 bases and J by 3 bases, with 7 bases left in between. The CDR3 runs 13 residues. The DNA of the CDR3 is TGTGCCTGGAGTTCCCAGGACACCGGGGAGCTGTTTTTT. Translated: CAWSSQDTGELFF.

The table lists this clone with a count of one. The CDR3 DNA follows: TGTGCCAGCAGTTCTCTCACTGAAGCTTTCTTT. Amino acid sequence: CASSSLTEAFF. The chain employs TRBV6-5 and TRBJ1-1; D gene uncertain. The germline V gene has CDR1 MNHEY and CDR2 SVGAGI. CDR3 length: 11 amino acids. Trimming removed 4 bases from V and 4 bases from J, with 4 bases in between.

The chain employs TRBV7-2 and TRBJ1-1; D gene uncertain. This CDR3 is built from 15 residues. The V end lost 4 bases, the J end lost 0 bases, and 12 bases lay between the germline ends. The germline V gene has CDR1 SGHTA and CDR2 FQGNSA. CDR3 residues: CASSSQIAMNTEAFF. The CDR3 coding sequence is TGTGCCAGCAGCTCCCAGATAGCTATGAACACTGAAGCTTTCTTT.

V is TRBV27 and J is TRBJ1-4; D gene ambiguous. CDR1 and CDR2 from the germline V gene are MNHEY and SMNVEV (reference sequence). The CDR3 is made up of 13 amino acids. Trimming took off 5 bases at V and 3 bases at J, with 7 bases between the two ends. CDR3: CASSPNPNEKLFF. CDR3 DNA sequence: TGTGCCAGCAGTCCCAATCCTAATGAAAAACTGTTTTTT.

V and J are TRBV18 and TRBJ1-6; tentatively, D is TRBD1 (6 bases). There are 13 residues in the CDR3. With 8 bases removed from V and 10 bases from J, the gap between germline ends came to 15 bases. CDR1 and CDR2 (germline): KGHSH, LQKENI. The CDR3, as DNA: TGTGCCAGCAAACAGGGTGACTCATCACCCCTCCACTTT. The encoded protein is CASKQGDSSPLHF. The full variable domain, completed using reference TRBV18 and TRBJ1-6, is NAGVMQNPRHLVRRRGQEARLRCSPMKGHSHVYWYRQLPEEGLKFMVYLQKENIIDESGMPKERFSAEFPKEGPSILRIQQVVRGDSAAYFCASKQGDSSPLHFGNGTRLTVT.

The rearrangement links TRBV15 to TRBJ1-4; D ambiguous. Germline loops: CDR1 LNHNV, CDR2 YYDKDF (reference sequence). V dropped 4 bases and J dropped 8 bases, with 11 bases sitting between them. This CDR3 spans 13 amino acids. The CDR3: CATSNAQPEKLFF. The CDR3 coding sequence is TGTGCCACCAGCAATGCACAGCCGGAAAAACTGTTTTTT.

The gene calls are TRBV6-5 and TRBJ1-6; D is uncertain. V shed 4 bases and J shed 0 bases, with 10 bases lying between them. Per germline, CDR1 MNHEY and CDR2 SVGAGI. CDR3 size: 16 residues. CDR3 nucleotides: TGTGCCAGCAGTTCCCCCAGAAGCTCCTATAATTCACCCCTCCACTTT. Translation gives CASSSPRSSYNSPLHF.

The chain has TRBV10-2 and TRBJ2-7; tentative D call: TRBD2 (6 bases). Per germline, CDR1 WSHSY and CDR2 SAAADI. V gave up 3 bases and J gave up 4 bases, with 7 bases separating them. This CDR3 comprises 12 residues. In nucleotides, the CDR3 is TGCGCCAGCAGTGAAGGAGGGTACGAGCAGTACTTC. Translation gives CASSEGGYEQYF.